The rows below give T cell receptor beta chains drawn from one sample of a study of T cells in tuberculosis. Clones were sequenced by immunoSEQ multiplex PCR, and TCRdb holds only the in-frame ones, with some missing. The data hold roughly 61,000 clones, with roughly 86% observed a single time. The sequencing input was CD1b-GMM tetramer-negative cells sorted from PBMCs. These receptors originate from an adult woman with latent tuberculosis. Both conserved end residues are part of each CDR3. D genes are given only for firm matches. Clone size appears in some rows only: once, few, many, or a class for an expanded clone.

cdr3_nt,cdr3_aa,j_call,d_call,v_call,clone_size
TGTGCCAGCAGGGGACAGGCTTTTAATGAAAAACTGTTTTTT,CASRGQAFNEKLFF,TRBJ1-4,TRBD1,TRBV6-6,NA
TGTGCCTGGAGTACAGGGCTGAACACTGAAGCTTTCTTT,CAWSTGLNTEAFF,TRBJ1-1,NA,TRBV30,NA
TGTGCCAGCAGAACGGACACGAACACTGAAGCTTTCTTT,CASRTDTNTEAFF,TRBJ1-1,NA,TRBV7-2,NA
TGTGCCAGCAGCTTGGTGGGTCGGGACTATGGCTACACCTTC,CASSLVGRDYGYTF,TRBJ1-2,NA,TRBV5-4,NA
TGTGCCAGCAATGAGGGGGGGAGCGCAGATACGCAGTATTTT,CASNEGGSADTQYF,TRBJ2-3,NA,TRBV2,NA
TGTGCCAGCAGCTTGGGACAGGGGGCGAACACAGATACGCAGTATTTT,CASSLGQGANTDTQYF,TRBJ2-3,TRBD1,TRBV5-5,NA
TGCGCCAGCAGCCAGAGTCGGACAGGGCCAGATACGCAGTATTTT,CASSQSRTGPDTQYF,TRBJ2-3,TRBD1,TRBV4-1,once
TGCGCCAGCAGCCCCGAAGGAGGGAGATCTGGAAACACCATATATTTT,CASSPEGGRSGNTIYF,TRBJ1-3,NA,TRBV5-1,NA
TGTGCCAGCAGCAGGACTAGCGGCCCCTACGAGCAGTACTTC,CASSRTSGPYEQYF,TRBJ2-7,TRBD2,TRBV7-2,NA
TGTGCCAGCAGCTCGGGAACAGGGGAAGCTTTCTTT,CASSSGTGEAFF,TRBJ1-1,NA,TRBV7-9,NA
TGTGCCAGCAGTCGCTTGGGGGACTACTCCTACGAGCAGTACTTC,CASSRLGDYSYEQYF,TRBJ2-7,TRBD2,TRBV11-2,once
TGTGCCAGCTCACCGCCCGGACTAGCGGGGTACGAGCAGTACTTC,CASSPPGLAGYEQYF,TRBJ2-7,TRBD2,TRBV18,NA
TGTGCCAGCAGCCGGGGTCTCTACGAGCAGTACTTC,CASSRGLYEQYF,TRBJ2-7,NA,TRBV5-6,NA
TGTGCCAGCAGCGACCCACGGCAGGGGGCCTACGAGCAGTACTTC,CASSDPRQGAYEQYF,TRBJ2-7,TRBD1,TRBV6-5,NA
TGTGCCAGCAGTTTATCCCGGACAGGGGGAAACACCATATATTTT,CASSLSRTGGNTIYF,TRBJ1-3,TRBD1,TRBV27,NA
TGTGCCAGCAGACCTATTACCGGGACAGTGATCGCAACTAATGAAAAACTGTTTTTT,CASRPITGTVIATNEKLFF,TRBJ1-4,TRBD1,TRBV27,once
TGTGCCAGCAGCCCTCGGGACAGGGGGCGCACCTCACCCCTCCACTTT,CASSPRDRGRTSPLHF,TRBJ1-6,TRBD1,TRBV7-8,NA
TGTGCCAGTAGTAACACGCCCAGGGGGCGGTGGGACACTGAAGCTTTCTTT,CASSNTPRGRWDTEAFF,TRBJ1-1,TRBD1,TRBV19,few
TGTGCCTGGAGTGTCGGGACAGCCTATCAAGAGACCCAGTACTTC,CAWSVGTAYQETQYF,TRBJ2-5,TRBD1,TRBV30,NA
TGTGCCAGCAGTTTCCGAGACAGGGGTAGCGAGCAGTACTTC,CASSFRDRGSEQYF,TRBJ2-7,TRBD1,TRBV27,NA
TGTGCCAGCAGCTTTTGGGCGGGGGACCCTAGCACAGATACGCAGTATTTT,CASSFWAGDPSTDTQYF,TRBJ2-3,TRBD2,TRBV5-4,once
TGTGCCAGCAGCAAAGTCAGGACAGGGCACACCATATATTTT,CASSKVRTGHTIYF,TRBJ1-3,NA,TRBV21-1,few
TGTGCCAGCAGCCAAGGTCGGGCTAGCGGGAAAGGAGAGGAGCAGTTCTTC,CASSQGRASGKGEEQFF,TRBJ2-1,TRBD2,TRBV11-2,NA
TGTGCCAGCAGCTTAGGTGGCAGAGAGACCCAGTACTTC,CASSLGGRETQYF,TRBJ2-5,NA,TRBV7-2,NA
TGTGCGGAAATGGGGGACAGATACAATGAGCAGTTCTTC,CAEMGDRYNEQFF,TRBJ2-1,TRBD1,TRBV7-2,NA
TGTGCCAGCAGCCAAGACAGGGAAAAGGGTTTCTACGAGCAGTACTTC,CASSQDREKGFYEQYF,TRBJ2-7,TRBD1,TRBV5-6,NA
TGTGCCAGCAGTTACGGAGGGAATGAGCAGTTCTTC,CASSYGGNEQFF,TRBJ2-1,NA,TRBV6-6,NA